In its sample, the clone carrying this T cell receptor (beta chain) was seen a few times. The antigen remains unidentified. Alongside a J-beta primer mix, a sample-barcoded 5' primer served in a second PCR lasting about 6 to 11 cycles. MiXCR, applied by TCRdb to the 5' RACE reads, yields one record per CDR3 protein. The table has roughly 1,700,000 distinct CDR3 sequences, 28% seen once. The donors, aged about 6 to 90, were healthy Caucasians from Russia. The authors isolated at least 6.5 million PBMCs per sample. The data belong to a study of blood T cells in healthy people across ages. Across the study: Template switching retrieved approximately one barcoded beta molecule for each two T cells.

The study's findings and limits: TCR beta diversity per million T cells fell roughly linearly with age.

This TCR was recovered from a woman between 25 and 40 years old in good health. Sequencing was carried out using blood.

Here the CDR3 reads CASSWRMVAGDNEQFF. The CDR3 region has the DNA TGTGCCAGCAGCTGGAGGATGGTAGCGGGGGACAATGAGCAGTTCTTC. This chain links TRBV5-5 with TRBJ2-1; 9 nucleotides match TRBD2. This CDR3 contains 16 residues. The ends lost 3 bases at V and 5 bases at J; junction bases unmatched: 9. The germline V gene has CDR1 SGHKS and CDR2 YYEKEE (reference sequence).